The 19 T cell receptor beta chains in this list originate from one sample, sequenced in a study of cytomegalovirus exposure and HLA in healthy donors. PCR involved 60 Vbeta and 13 Jbeta primers. Assay used: immunoSEQ multiplex PCR; TCRdb lists only in-frame clones, some missing. The sample totals 150,000 or so clones. Sequencing was carried out using PBMCs. The receptor set was obtained from a woman aged 40 to 50 in good health and CMV-seropositive.

The rearrangement joins TRBV30 to TRBJ2-3; 8 nucleotides align to TRBD1. The CDR3 has 16 amino acids. CDR1 is GTSNPN and CDR2 is SVGIG in the germline V gene (reference sequence). With 2 bases clipped from V and 5 bases from J, the junction kept 12 bases outside the gene matches. DNA for the CDR3: TGTGCCTGGAGTCCCAAAGACAGGGGACCCAGAGATACGCAGTATTTT. This encodes CAWSPKDRGPRDTQYF.

The chain uses TRBV4-1 and TRBJ1-4; TRBD1 agrees at 8 bases. The ends lost 4 bases at V and 6 bases at J; junction bases unmatched: 7. Germline V gene sequence: CDR1 MGHRA, CDR2 YSYEKL. The CDR3 contains 15 residues. CDR3 sequence (DNA): TGCGCCAGCAGCCTCGACAGGGGAAGTGATGAAAAACTGTTTTTT. The encoded protein is CASSLDRGSDEKLFF.

The chain links TRBV2 to TRBJ2-6; 9 positions agree with TRBD2. This CDR3 spans 16 amino acids. Germline V gene data show CDR1 as SNHLY and CDR2 as FYNNEI. The trim removed 3 bases at V and 13 bases at J, leaving 13 bases unmatched. CDR3 sequence reads: CASSEYRSGRPGVLTF. For the CDR3, the DNA is TGTGCCAGCAGTGAGTACCGAAGCGGGAGGCCCGGGGTCCTGACTTTC. Full variable domain (outside the CDR3, taken from reference TRBV2 and TRBJ2-6): EPEVTQTPSHQVTQMGQEVILRCVPISNHLYFYWYRQILGQKVEFLVSFYNNEISEKSEIFDDQFSVERPDGSNFTLKIRSTKLEDSAMYFCASSEYRSGRPGVLTFGAGSRLTVL.

The chain recombines TRBV21-1 with TRBJ1-2; the table calls TRBD1, which could not be checked here. TRBV21-1 is reported as a pseudogene. This CDR3 is 15 amino acids long. CDR3 amino acids: CASSRCAGYNYGYTF. The CDR3 DNA reads as TGTGCCAGCAGTCGATGTGCAGGGTATAACTATGGCTACACCTTC.

This sequence joins TRBV4-1 and TRBJ2-7; 11 bases agree with TRBD1. CDR1 MGHRA and CDR2 YSYEKL come from the germline V gene. With 1 base clipped from V and 4 bases from J, the junction kept 6 bases outside the gene matches. The CDR3 runs to 16 residues. DNA of the CDR3: TGCGCCAGCAGCCAAGGGCAGGGGACAGGGGGGTACGAGCAGTACTTC. This gives the protein CASSQGQGTGGYEQYF.

This chain links TRBV4-3 with TRBJ2-4; a possible D gene is TRBD1 (5 bases). Germline CDR1 LGHNA, CDR2 YSLEER. The CDR3 is 16 amino acids. V lost 4 bases to trimming and J lost 0 bases, with 13 bases between them. The CDR3 DNA sequence: TGCGCCAGCAGCCCCCGCTTGGGGCTAGCCAAAAACATTCAGTACTTC. Translation: CASSPRLGLAKNIQYF.

The V call is TRBV5-4, the J call TRBJ2-5; D is possibly TRBD2 (6 bases). The CDR3 runs 11 residues. Trimming removed 6 bases at V and 5 bases at J, with 8 bases between. Germline-derived CDR1 and CDR2 are SGHNT and YYREEE (reference sequence). The CDR3 loop reads CASTRGETQYF. For the CDR3, the DNA is TGTGCCAGCACTCGGGGGGAGACCCAGTACTTC.

The gene calls are TRBV15 and TRBJ1-1; the D gene is possibly TRBD1 (5 bases). The germline V and J ends were trimmed by 6 bases and 0 bases, with 11 bases remaining between them. The germline CDR1 and CDR2 sequences are LNHNV and YYDKDF (reference sequence). The CDR3 has 14 residues. CDR3 loop: CATSIDSMNTEAFF. CDR3 in DNA: TGTGCCACCAGTATAGACAGCATGAACACTGAAGCTTTCTTT.

V gene TRBV19 combines with J gene TRBJ1-5, with 9 bases lining up with TRBD1. CDR3 length: 15 residues. The junction had 6 bases not matched to a gene; V was cut back by 6 bases and J by 3 bases. Germline V gene data show CDR1 as LNHDA and CDR2 as SQIVND (reference sequence). This CDR3 reads CASSFGTGYNQPQHF. Written as DNA, the CDR3 is TGTGCCAGTAGCTTTGGGACAGGGTACAATCAGCCCCAGCATTTT.

The rearrangement links TRBV11-2 to TRBJ1-1, with unresolved D. Germline V gene data show CDR1 as SGHAT and CDR2 as FQNNGV. The CDR3 is made up of 13 amino acids. The V end lost 5 bases, the J end lost 5 bases, and 12 bases lay between the germline ends. CDR3 residues: CASSPRRGTEAFF. The CDR3 nucleotides are TGTGCCAGCAGCCCTAGACGAGGAACTGAAGCTTTCTTT.

V usage is TRBV5-1 and J usage is TRBJ2-7; no clear D gene. CDR1 and CDR2 (germline): SGHRS, YFSETQ. Trimming left V 3 bases short and J 3 bases short, with 4 bases between. CDR3 length: 11 amino acids. The CDR3 nucleotides are TGCGCCAGCAGCTCCGTCTACGAGCAGTACTTC. It translates to CASSSVYEQYF.

The rearrangement joins TRBV29-1 to TRBJ2-3, with D possibly matching TRBD2 (7 bases). V was shortened by 3 bases and J by 1 base, with 11 bases between the two germline ends. Germline V gives CDR1 SQVTM, CDR2 ANQGSEA. The length of the CDR3 is 14 residues. The CDR3 protein is CSVDWGGRTDTQYF. The CDR3 DNA reads TGCAGCGTTGATTGGGGGGGGCGCACAGATACGCAGTATTTT.

V usage is TRBV5-8 and J usage is TRBJ1-5, with TRBD1 as a possible D gene (5 bases). Germline lookup yields CDR1 SGHTS and CDR2 YDEGEE. Trimming took off 2 bases at V and 3 bases at J, with 12 bases between the two ends. The CDR3 extends over 15 amino acids. For the CDR3, the DNA is TGTGCCAGCAGCTTCAGGGAAGGGGACAATCAGCCCCAGCATTTT. Encoded protein: CASSFREGDNQPQHF.

The genes are TRBV10-1 and TRBJ2-1; TRBD2 aligns across 9 bases. V was clipped by 11 bases and J by 5 bases; unmatched bases: 16. The CDR3 sequence is 16 residues long. The germline V gene encodes CDR1 WNHNN and CDR2 SYGVQD (reference sequence). For the CDR3, the DNA is TGCGCCTCTCAGAGGGGAGCCGGGACTAGCCACAATGAGCAGTTCTTC. This codes for CASQRGAGTSHNEQFF.

This chain joins TRBV27 and TRBJ1-1, with D hard to call. Trimming took 6 bases from V and 0 from J, leaving 11 bases between them. Germline CDR1 and CDR2: MNHEY and SMNVEV (reference sequence). This CDR3 has 14 residues. The DNA of the CDR3 is TGTGCCAGCAGGCCCGGGAATATGAACACTGAAGCTTTCTTT. It is translated as CASRPGNMNTEAFF.

This sequence joins TRBV15 and TRBJ2-1; D is possibly TRBD2 (7 bases). This CDR3 contains 16 residues. CDR1 LNHNV and CDR2 YYDKDF come from the germline V gene (reference sequence). Deletions cut 1 base from V and 3 bases from J, with 13 bases between. The CDR3 DNA reads TGTGCCACCAGCAGAGTAGGGGGGGCGGTCTACAATGAGCAGTTCTTC. This encodes CATSRVGGAVYNEQFF.

The J gene is TRBJ2-7, the V gene TRBV29-1, with a tentative D call TRBD1 (5 bases). Germline values: CDR1 SQVTM, CDR2 ANQGSEA. This CDR3 is built from 11 residues. Trimming took 7 bases from V and 6 from J, leaving 13 bases between them. The CDR3 bases are TGCAGCGGTTGGGGCCAAGGCGAGCAGTACTTC. Translated: CSGWGQGEQYF.

A word on this clone: At one of its ends the junction is not consistent with the germline gene, which may arise from a read error. The CDR3 reads CASSPVGTSGTGELFF. Written as DNA, the CDR3 is TGTGCTAGCAGCCCAGTAGGGACTAGCGGGACCGGGGAGCTGTTTTTT. The chain employs TRBV7-7 and TRBJ2-2; the match to TRBD2 covers 12 bases. CDR1 and CDR2 (germline): SSHAT, FNYEAQ (reference sequence). This CDR3 region has 16 residues.

The CDR3 bases are TGTGCCAGTAGTCTACAGGGGACCCAGTACTTC. Protein product: CASSLQGTQYF. The V and J genes are TRBV19 and TRBJ2-5; perhaps TRBD1 as D (6 bases). The V gene's germline CDR1 is LNHDA and CDR2 SQIVND (reference sequence). Trimming removed 5 bases from V and 7 bases from J, with 8 bases in between. The CDR3 loop spans 11 amino acids.